The following is a T cell receptor beta chain sequence with its context. Its antigen target is currently unknown. Per-nucleotide qualities are absent, and no much larger clonotype sits a single base away. The CDR3, from cysteine to phenylalanine, totals 15 residues. The kept DNA is CDR3 alone, 45 bases in frame from the first base. V and J are truncated by 0 bases and 4 bases respectively, leaving an intervening sequence of 12 bases. The CDR1 and CDR2 encoded by the germline V gene are LGHNA and YSLEER. Using the deep immunoSEQ assay, multiplex PCR amplified TCR CDR3 regions from genomic DNA. Genomic DNA extracted from each cell subset was distributed evenly over all wells of several immunoSEQ 96-well plates, and each plate served as one replicate. For sorted subsets, roughly 200 ng of genomic DNA, equivalent to 25,000 to 35,000 T cell genomes, went into each replicate PCR. The purified libraries were quantified using a Qubit 3.0 fluorometer, sized with a Bioanalyzer 2100, and then quantified again using the KAPA Library Quantification kit. Every immunoSEQ 96-well plate was sequenced on a dedicated single-read 150-cycle Illumina NextSeq 550 flow cell. For the original study's pipeline: The immunoSEQ output contained only junctional sequences without quality scores, so filtering could not match that applied to full-length reads. To assign V/J genes and CDR3, sequences were annotated against IMGT germline references using PyIR, a Python wrapper for IgBLAST v1.9. Reads were removed for weak V/J assignments (E-value above 1e-6), missing CDR3, stop codons, out-of-frame junctions, or ambiguous translated residues. A V3J clonotype was defined by an identical inferred V gene, J gene, and CDR3 amino acid sequence. To compute the percentage overlap between repertoires, the number of shared unique clonotypes was divided by the size of the smaller repertoire. Repertoire richness was assessed with RTK rarefaction, the Chao1 estimator, and Recon v2.1 estimates of unobserved clonotypes. Generation probabilities were computed with OLGA for all TCRbeta clonotypes obtained by the gDNA method from several donors. The table was pulled from immuneACCESS by TCRdb, which kept in-frame rearrangements only. Such tables lose some clones; where checked, under half of the loss comes from unresolved V genes, and the rest has no known cause. That table furnishes V, J and clone size, whereas the DNA furnished D and trimming. In all, the sample holds 2 million to 2.5 million clones, and nearly 97% of those were seen once. The top ten clonotypes cover approximately 0.13% of the sample.

This specimen belongs to a study of shared clonotypes between healthy human individuals (TCRdb year 2020). Background for the entire study: The cohort comprised two women and a few men aged 18 to 49 years. The study deeply sequenced blood TCR repertoires of five healthy adults to estimate repertoire size and the extent of clonotype sharing between individuals. Between about 0.85 and 9.5 billion PBMCs per donor were obtained by leukapheresis. To increase sequencing depth and limit assay-specific biases, TCR repertoire library preparation and sequencing were carried out by different laboratories using diverse techniques. For each donor, CD4 naive and CD4 memory were each given three plates, CD8 naive was given two plates, and CD8 memory was given one plate. What the study reported, not specific to this receptor: About 4.5% of naive CD4, around 3.5% of naive CD8, roughly 2.4% of memory CD4, and about 0.4% of memory CD8 clonotypes were shared across several donors. Sampling was restricted to blood, and TCR repertoires in tissue are likely to differ from TCR repertoires in blood. Pairwise subsampling led to the expectation that sequencing depth would affect the degree of clonotype sharing among donors. The small number of donors limited the genetic and exposure-history diversity represented. Rarefaction of sorted-subset datasets indicated incomplete sequencing despite the large sequencing depth. Naive subsets generally had larger estimated clonotype richness than memory subsets did. Compared with non-shared clonotypes, clonotypes shared by all four sorted-subset donors had higher generation probabilities.

The donors were healthy, HIV-negative adults with no recently reported acute infections or vaccinations. Every donor was a Caucasian adult living in Nashville, Tennessee, USA. CD4+ T cells were enriched through magnetic negative selection, after which naive cells were positively selected on CD45RA and the remaining negative fraction served as the memory subset. After blood collection by leukapheresis, PBMCs were isolated using Ficoll-Histopaque density gradient centrifugation and then cryopreserved in the vapor phase of liquid nitrogen. Analytical flow cytometry was used to check the purity and quantity of each magnetically sorted T cell population. Genomic DNA was isolated from every sorted fraction and measured by UV absorbance on a Nanodrop 2000c.

The sample comprised naive CD4+ T cells sorted from blood. The sample's cell subset or site label, in plain terms: CD45RA+ positively selected. This receptor was obtained from a man between 18 and 35 years old in good health. The sequence links TRBV4-3 to TRBJ1-2; no D gene call is confident. The DNA is TGCGCCAGCAGCCAAGATGCGGGAATGAGCTATGGCTACACCTTC. The encoded protein is CASSQDAGMSYGYTF.